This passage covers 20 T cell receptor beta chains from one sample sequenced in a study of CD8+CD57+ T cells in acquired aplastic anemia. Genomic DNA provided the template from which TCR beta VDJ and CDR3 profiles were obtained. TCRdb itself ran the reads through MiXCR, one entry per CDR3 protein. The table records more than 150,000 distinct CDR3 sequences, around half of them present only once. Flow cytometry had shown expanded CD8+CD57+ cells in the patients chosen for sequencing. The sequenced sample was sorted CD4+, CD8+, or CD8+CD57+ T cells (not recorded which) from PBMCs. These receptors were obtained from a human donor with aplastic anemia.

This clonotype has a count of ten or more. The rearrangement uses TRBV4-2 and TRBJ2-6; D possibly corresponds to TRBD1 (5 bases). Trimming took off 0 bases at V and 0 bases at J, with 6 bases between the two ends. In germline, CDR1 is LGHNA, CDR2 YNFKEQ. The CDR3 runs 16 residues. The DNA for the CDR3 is TGTGCCAGCAGCCAAGATCAGGGCTCTGGGGCCAACGTCCTGACTTTC. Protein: CASSQDQGSGANVLTF.

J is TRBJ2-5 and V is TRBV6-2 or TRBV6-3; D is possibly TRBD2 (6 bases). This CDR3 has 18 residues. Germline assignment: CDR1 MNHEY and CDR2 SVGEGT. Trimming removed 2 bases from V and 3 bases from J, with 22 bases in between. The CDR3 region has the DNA TGTGCCAGCAGTTACGGGACTCCAGTCCGGGACCTTAAAGAGACCCAGTACTTC. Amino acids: CASSYGTPVRDLKETQYF.

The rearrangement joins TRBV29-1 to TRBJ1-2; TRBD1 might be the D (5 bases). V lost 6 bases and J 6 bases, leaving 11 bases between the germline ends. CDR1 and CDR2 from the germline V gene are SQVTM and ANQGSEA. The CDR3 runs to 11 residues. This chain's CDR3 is CSVGTGDGYTF. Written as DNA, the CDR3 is TGCAGCGTGGGGACGGGGGATGGCTACACCTTC. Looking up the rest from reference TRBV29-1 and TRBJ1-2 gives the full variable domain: SAVISQKPSRDICQRGTSLTIQCQVDSQVTMMFWYRQQPGQSLTLIATANQGSEATYESGFVIDKFPISRPNLTFSTLTVSNMSPEDSSIYLCSVGTGDGYTFGSGTRLTVV.

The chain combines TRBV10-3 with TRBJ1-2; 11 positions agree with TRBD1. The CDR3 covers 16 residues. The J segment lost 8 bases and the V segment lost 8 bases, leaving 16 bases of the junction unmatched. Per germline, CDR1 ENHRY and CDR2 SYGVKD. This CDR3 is CAISREDRGQRGGYTF. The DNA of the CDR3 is TGTGCCATCTCAAGGGAGGACAGGGGGCAGAGGGGAGGCTACACCTTC.

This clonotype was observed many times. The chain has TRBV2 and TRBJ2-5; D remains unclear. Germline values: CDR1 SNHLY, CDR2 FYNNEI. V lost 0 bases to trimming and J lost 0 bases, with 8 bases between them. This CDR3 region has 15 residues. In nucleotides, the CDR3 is TGTGCCAGCAGTGAAGCGCTCGGTAACCAAGAGACCCAGTACTTC. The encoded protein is CASSEALGNQETQYF.

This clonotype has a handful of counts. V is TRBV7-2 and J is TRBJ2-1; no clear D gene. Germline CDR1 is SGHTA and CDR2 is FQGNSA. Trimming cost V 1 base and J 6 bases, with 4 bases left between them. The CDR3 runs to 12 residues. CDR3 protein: CASSLVSNEQFF. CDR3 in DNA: TGTGCCAGCAGCTTAGTTTCCAATGAGCAGTTCTTC.

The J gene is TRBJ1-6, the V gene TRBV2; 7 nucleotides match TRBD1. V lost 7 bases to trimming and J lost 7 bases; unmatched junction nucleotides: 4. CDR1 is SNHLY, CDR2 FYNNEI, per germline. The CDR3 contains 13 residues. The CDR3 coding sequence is TGTGCCAGCACCCCGACAGGGAATTCACCCCTCCACTTT. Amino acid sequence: CASTPTGNSPLHF.

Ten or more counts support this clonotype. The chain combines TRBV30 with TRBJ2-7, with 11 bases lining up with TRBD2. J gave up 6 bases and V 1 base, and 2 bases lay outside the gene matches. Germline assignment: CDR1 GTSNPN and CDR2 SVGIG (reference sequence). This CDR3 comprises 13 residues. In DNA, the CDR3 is TGTGCCTGGAGTGCGGGACTAGCGGTCGAGCAGTACTTC. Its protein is CAWSAGLAVEQYF.

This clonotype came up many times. As DNA, the CDR3 is TGTGCCATCAGTGAGGGTCCGGCTAGTTCTCAGACCCAGTACTTC. This sequence encodes CAISEGPASSQTQYF. The V call is TRBV10-3, the J call TRBJ2-5; D gene unclear. The CDR3 extends over 15 amino acids. CDR1 and CDR2 from the germline V gene are ENHRY and SYGVKD. V was shortened by 2 bases and J by 6 bases, with 16 bases between the two germline ends.

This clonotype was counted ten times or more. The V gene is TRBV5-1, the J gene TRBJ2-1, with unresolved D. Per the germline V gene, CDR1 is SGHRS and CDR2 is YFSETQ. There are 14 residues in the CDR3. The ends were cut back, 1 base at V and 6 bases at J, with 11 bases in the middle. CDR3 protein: CASSLSLSGNEQFF. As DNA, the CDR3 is TGCGCCAGCAGCTTGAGTCTATCCGGCAATGAGCAGTTCTTC.

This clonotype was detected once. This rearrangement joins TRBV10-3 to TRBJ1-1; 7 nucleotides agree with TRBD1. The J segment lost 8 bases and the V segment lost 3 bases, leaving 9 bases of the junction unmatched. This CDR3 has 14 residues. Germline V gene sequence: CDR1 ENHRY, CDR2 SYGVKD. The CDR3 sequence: CAISDSGTAFEAFF. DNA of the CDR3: TGTGCCATCAGTGACTCCGGGACAGCGTTCGAAGCTTTCTTT.

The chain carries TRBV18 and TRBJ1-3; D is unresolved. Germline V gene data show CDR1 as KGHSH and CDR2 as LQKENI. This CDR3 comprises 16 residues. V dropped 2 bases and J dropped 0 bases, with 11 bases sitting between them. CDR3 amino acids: CASSPGVIDSGNTIYF. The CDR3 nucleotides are TGTGCCAGCTCACCAGGTGTGATCGACTCTGGAAACACCATATATTTT.

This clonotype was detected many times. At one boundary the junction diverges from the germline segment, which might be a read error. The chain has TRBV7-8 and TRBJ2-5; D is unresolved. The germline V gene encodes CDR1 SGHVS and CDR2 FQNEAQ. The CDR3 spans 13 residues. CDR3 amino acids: CASSLARQGTQYF. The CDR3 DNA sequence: TGTGCCAGCAGCTTAGCTAGACAAGGGACCCAGTACTTC.

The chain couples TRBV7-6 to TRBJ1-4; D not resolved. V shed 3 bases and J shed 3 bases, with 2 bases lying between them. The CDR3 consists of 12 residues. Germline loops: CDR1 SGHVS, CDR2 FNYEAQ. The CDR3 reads CASSFANEKLFF. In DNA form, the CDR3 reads TGTGCCAGCAGCTTCGCTAATGAAAAACTGTTTTTT.

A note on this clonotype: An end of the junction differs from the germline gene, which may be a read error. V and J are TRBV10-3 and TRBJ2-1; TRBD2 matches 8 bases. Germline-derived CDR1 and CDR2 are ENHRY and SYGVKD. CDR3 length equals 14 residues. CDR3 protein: CAISGRAWSNEQSF. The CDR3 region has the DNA TGTGCCATCAGCGGGAGGGCCTGGTCGAATGAGCAGTCCTTC.

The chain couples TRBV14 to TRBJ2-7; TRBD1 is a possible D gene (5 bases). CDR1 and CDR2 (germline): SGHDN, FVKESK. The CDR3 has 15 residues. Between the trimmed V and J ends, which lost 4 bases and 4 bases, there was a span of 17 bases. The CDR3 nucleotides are TGTGCCAGCAGCCCCGGCCCGTCGTCAGGGTACGAGCAGTACTTC. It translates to CASSPGPSSGYEQYF.

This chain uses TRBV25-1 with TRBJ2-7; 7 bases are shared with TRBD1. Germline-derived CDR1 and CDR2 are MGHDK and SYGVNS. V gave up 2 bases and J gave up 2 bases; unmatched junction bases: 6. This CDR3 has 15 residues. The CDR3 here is CASSEGTALPYEQYF. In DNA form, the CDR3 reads TGTGCCAGCAGTGAAGGGACAGCCCTTCCCTACGAGCAGTACTTC.

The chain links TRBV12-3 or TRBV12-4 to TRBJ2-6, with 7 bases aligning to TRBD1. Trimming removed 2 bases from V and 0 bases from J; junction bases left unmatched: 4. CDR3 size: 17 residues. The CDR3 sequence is CASSLQGQVSGANVLTF. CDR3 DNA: TGTGCCAGCAGTTTACAAGGACAGGTCTCTGGGGCCAACGTCCTGACTTTC.

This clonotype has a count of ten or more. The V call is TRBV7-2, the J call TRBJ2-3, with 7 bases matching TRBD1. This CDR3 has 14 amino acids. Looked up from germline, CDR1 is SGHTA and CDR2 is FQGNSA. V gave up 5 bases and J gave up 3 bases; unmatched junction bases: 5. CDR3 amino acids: CASSIRQGTDTQYF. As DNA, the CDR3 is TGTGCCAGCAGCATCCGACAGGGTACAGATACGCAGTATTTT. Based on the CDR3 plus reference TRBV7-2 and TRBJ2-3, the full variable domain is GAGVSQSPSNKVTEKGKDVELRCDPISGHTALYWYRQSLGQGLEFLIYFQGNSAPDKSGLPSDRFSAERTGGSVSTLTIQRTQQEDSAVYLCASSIRQGTDTQYFGPGTRLTVL.

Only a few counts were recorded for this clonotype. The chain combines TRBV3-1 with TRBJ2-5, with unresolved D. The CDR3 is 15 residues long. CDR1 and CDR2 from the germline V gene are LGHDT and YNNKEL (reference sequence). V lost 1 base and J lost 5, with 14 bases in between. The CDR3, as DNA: TGTGCCAGCAGCCAAGCTTCTCTTTTTGGGGAGACCCAGTACTTC. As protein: CASSQASLFGETQYF.